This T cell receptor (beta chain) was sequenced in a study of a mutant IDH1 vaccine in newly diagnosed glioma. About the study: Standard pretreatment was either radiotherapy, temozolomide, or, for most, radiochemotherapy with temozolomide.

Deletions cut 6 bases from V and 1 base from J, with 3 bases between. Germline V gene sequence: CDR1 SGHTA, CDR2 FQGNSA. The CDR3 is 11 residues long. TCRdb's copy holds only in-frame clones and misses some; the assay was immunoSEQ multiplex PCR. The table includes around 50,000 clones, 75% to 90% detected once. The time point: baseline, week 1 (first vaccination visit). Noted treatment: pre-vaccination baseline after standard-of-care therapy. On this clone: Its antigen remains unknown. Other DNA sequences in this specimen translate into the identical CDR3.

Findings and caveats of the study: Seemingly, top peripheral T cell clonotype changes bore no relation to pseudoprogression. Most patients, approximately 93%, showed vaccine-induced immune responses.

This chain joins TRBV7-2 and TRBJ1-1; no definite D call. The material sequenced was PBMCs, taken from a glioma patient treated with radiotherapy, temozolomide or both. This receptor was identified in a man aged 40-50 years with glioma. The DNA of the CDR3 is TGTGCCAGCAGTCAGAACACTGAAGCTTTCTTT. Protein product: CASSQNTEAFF.